One and the same sample provided the 13 T cell receptor beta chains below, sequenced in a study of CD8 T cells in Susac syndrome. Reverse transcription of about 0.5 to 1 ug RNA was carried out with random hexamers. TCRdb re-derived calls from the immunoSEQ multiplex PCR reads in MiXCR, one entry per CDR3 protein. The sample records 200,000 to 300,000 distinct CDR3 sequences, about 95% being singletons. Sequenced sample: CD4+ T cells from PBMCs. These receptors originate from a human donor with Susac syndrome.

This rearrangement joins TRBV30 to TRBJ1-1; no clear D gene. Germline CDR1 is GTSNPN and CDR2 is SVGIG (reference sequence). CDR3 size: 14 residues. V was trimmed by 0 bases and J by 10 bases, leaving 18 bases between them. The CDR3 bases are TGTGCCTGGAGTGTACCGTTGGACCCCAGAATAGCTTTCTTT. Its protein is CAWSVPLDPRIAFF.

The CDR3 region is CASSTVAQAGSYEQYF. CDR3 nucleotides: TGTGCCAGCAGCACCGTGGCCCAGGCGGGGTCCTACGAGCAGTACTTC. The chain has TRBV11-3 and TRBJ2-7; tentative D call: TRBD2 (6 bases). The CDR3 contains 16 residues. CDR1 is SGHNT, CDR2 YENEEA, per germline. The germline V and J ends were trimmed by 5 bases and 1 base, with 18 bases remaining between them.

This chain connects TRBV3-1 to TRBJ1-1, with a possible D match to TRBD1 (6 bases). The CDR3 is made up of 16 amino acids. Germline V gene sequence: CDR1 LGHDT, CDR2 YNNKEL (reference sequence). V dropped 4 bases and J dropped 0 bases, with 15 bases sitting between them. For the CDR3, the DNA is TGTGCCAGCAGCCTATACGGGGGGCTTATGAACACTGAAGCTTTCTTT. It codes for CASSLYGGLMNTEAFF.

In this sample, this clonotype turned up once. The J gene is TRBJ1-2, the V gene TRBV30; D perhaps matches TRBD1 (6 bases). The germline V gene encodes CDR1 GTSNPN and CDR2 SVGIG (reference sequence). Trimming removed 5 bases from V and 8 bases from J, with 15 bases in between. This CDR3 comprises 12 residues. CDR3 in DNA: TGTGCCTGGGGTGAACAGGGTTGGGGCTACACCTTC. Translated, it gives CAWGEQGWGYTF. The variable domain in full, completed from reference TRBV30 and TRBJ1-2, reads SQTIHQWPATLVQPVGSPLSLECTVEGTSNPNLYWYRQAAGRGLQLLFYSVGIGQISSEVPQNLSASRPQDRQFILSSKKLLLSDSGFYLCAWGEQGWGYTFGSGTRLTVV.

Notes on this clonotype: The germline gene is not matched at one end of the junction; a read error may be the cause. The gene calls are TRBV7-6 and TRBJ2-1, with 14 positions matching TRBD2. The CDR3 extends over 13 amino acids. CDR1 SGHVS and CDR2 FNYEAQ come from the germline V gene. CDR3 DNA sequence: TGTGCCAGCAGCTCAAGACTAGCGGGAGGGCTGCTCTTC. Protein product: CASSSRLAGGLLF.

The CDR3, as DNA: TGTGCCAGCAGCGGCAGGACTAGCGGGAGTAATGAGCAGTTCTTC. Encoded protein: CASSGRTSGSNEQFF. The genes are TRBV7-9 and TRBJ2-1; 13 bases map to TRBD2. With 5 bases clipped from V and 7 bases from J, the junction kept 5 bases outside the gene matches. This CDR3 region has 15 residues. Per germline, CDR1 SEHNR and CDR2 FQNEAQ (reference sequence).

This rearrangement joins TRBV29-1 to TRBJ2-7; TRBD1 aligns across 8 bases. The CDR3 spans 14 residues. V lost 6 bases and J lost 7; bases outside the gene matches: 14. The germline V gene has CDR1 SQVTM and CDR2 ANQGSEA. CDR3 bases: TGCAGCGTCCGAACCGGACAGGGTGCCGGGGAGCAGTACTTC. Translating gives CSVRTGQGAGEQYF.

The rearrangement links TRBV12-3 or TRBV12-4 to TRBJ2-7; tentatively, D is TRBD2 (5 bases). The CDR3 has 14 amino acids. Trimming took off 3 bases at V and 0 bases at J, with 9 bases between the two ends. The CDR3 bases are TGTGCCAGCAGTTTCCAGCGGAGCTCCTACGAGCAGTACTTC. It yields the protein CASSFQRSSYEQYF.

The chain joins TRBV20-1 to TRBJ2-1, with no clear D. Trimming shortened V by 4 bases and J by 3 bases, and 19 bases separated the two germline ends. From germline, CDR1 is DFQATT and CDR2 SNEGSKA (reference sequence). The CDR3 spans 16 residues. The CDR3 nucleotides read TGCAGTGCTACGGATCTTGCTCGCGGTAGCTACAATGAGCAGTTCTTC. This sequence encodes CSATDLARGSYNEQFF.

This clonotype was detected once. The chain joins TRBV30 to TRBJ1-1; 7 nucleotides line up with TRBD1. This CDR3 has 14 amino acids. With V trimmed by 0 bases and J by 6 bases, 7 bases remained unmatched. In germline, CDR1 is GTSNPN, CDR2 SVGIG (reference sequence). In nucleotides, the CDR3 is TGTGCCTGGAGTGTACGACACAGGGGCGCTGAAGCTTTCTTT. Translation gives CAWSVRHRGAEAFF.

The CDR3 DNA is TGCAGTGCCCCTCTGCGGGGGCGAGAGACCCAGTACTTC. It specifies CSAPLRGRETQYF. This chain connects TRBV20-1 to TRBJ2-5; perhaps TRBD2 as D (7 bases). V was clipped by 6 bases and J by 4 bases, with 15 bases between them. This CDR3 has 13 residues. CDR1 is DFQATT, CDR2 SNEGSKA, per germline (reference sequence).

The chain has TRBV19 and TRBJ2-3, with TRBD2 matching 7 bases. V shed 1 base, J shed 0 bases, and the junction held 4 bases outside the gene matches. Germline lookup yields CDR1 LNHDA and CDR2 SQIVND (reference sequence). The CDR3 length is 16 residues. CDR3 coding DNA: TGTGCCAGTAGTATAGTGATGGGACTAAGCACAGATACGCAGTATTTT. As protein: CASSIVMGLSTDTQYF. Full variable domain (remainder filled in from reference TRBV19 and TRBJ2-3): DGGITQSPKYLFRKEGQNVTLSCEQNLNHDAMYWYRQDPGQGLRLIYYSQIVNDFQKGDIAEGYSVSREKKESFPLTVTSAQKNPTAFYLCASSIVMGLSTDTQYFGPGTRLTVL.

The V gene is TRBV6-6, the J gene TRBJ2-1; no clear D gene. The J call may not be correct, given that the DNA end is closer to TRBJ2-7. CDR3 length: 12 amino acids. The germline V gene encodes CDR1 MNHNY and CDR2 SVGAGI (reference sequence). CDR3 bases: TGTGCCAGCAGTTCACACACCTACGAGCAGTACTTC. This encodes CASSSHTYEQYF.